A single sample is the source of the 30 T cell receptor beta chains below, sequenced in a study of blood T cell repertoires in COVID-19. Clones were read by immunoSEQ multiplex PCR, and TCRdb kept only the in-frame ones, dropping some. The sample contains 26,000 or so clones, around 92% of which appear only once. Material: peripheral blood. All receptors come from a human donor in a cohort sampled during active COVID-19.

The CDR3 spells CASSQKDRGPLNEQFF. The CDR3 DNA is TGCGCCAGCAGCCAAAAGGACAGGGGACCCTTAAATGAGCAGTTCTTC. This chain links TRBV4-1 with TRBJ2-1; 9 nucleotides agree with TRBD1. Germline assignment: CDR1 MGHRA and CDR2 YSYEKL. The V gene end was trimmed by 2 bases and the J gene end by 7 bases; junction bases not matched to a gene: 9. CDR3 length: 16 amino acids.

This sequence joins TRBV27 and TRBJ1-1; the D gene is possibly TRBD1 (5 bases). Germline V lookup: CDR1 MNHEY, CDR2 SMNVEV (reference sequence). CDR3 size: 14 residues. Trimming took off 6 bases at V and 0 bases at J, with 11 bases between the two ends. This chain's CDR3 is CASRRGFMNTEAFF. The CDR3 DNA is TGTGCCAGCAGAAGGGGATTCATGAACACTGAAGCTTTCTTT.

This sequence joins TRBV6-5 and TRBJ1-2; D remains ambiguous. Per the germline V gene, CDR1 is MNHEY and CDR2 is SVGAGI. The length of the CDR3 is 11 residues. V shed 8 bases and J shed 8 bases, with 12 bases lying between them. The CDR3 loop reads CASGEVDGYTF. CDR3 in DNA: TGTGCCAGCGGGGAGGTCGACGGCTACACCTTC.

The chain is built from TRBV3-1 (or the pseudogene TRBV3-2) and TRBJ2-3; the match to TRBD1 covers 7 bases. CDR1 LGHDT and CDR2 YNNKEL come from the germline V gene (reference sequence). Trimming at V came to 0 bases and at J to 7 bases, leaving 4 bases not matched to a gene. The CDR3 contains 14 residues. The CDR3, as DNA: TGTGCCAGCAGCCAAGACACAGGGGAAAATACGCAGTATTTT. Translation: CASSQDTGENTQYF.

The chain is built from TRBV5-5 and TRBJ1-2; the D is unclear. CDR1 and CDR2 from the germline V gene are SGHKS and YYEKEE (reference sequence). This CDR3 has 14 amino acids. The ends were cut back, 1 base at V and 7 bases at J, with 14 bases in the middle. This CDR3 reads CASSLSDGSGGYTF. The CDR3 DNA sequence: TGTGCCAGCAGCTTGAGTGACGGGAGTGGTGGCTACACCTTC.

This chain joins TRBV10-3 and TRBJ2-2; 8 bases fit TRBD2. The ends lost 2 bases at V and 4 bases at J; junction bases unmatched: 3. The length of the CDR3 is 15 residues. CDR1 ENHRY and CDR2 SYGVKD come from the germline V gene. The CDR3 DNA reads TGTGCCATCAGTGAGGGACTAGCCGGCACCGGGGAGCTGTTTTTT. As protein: CAISEGLAGTGELFF.

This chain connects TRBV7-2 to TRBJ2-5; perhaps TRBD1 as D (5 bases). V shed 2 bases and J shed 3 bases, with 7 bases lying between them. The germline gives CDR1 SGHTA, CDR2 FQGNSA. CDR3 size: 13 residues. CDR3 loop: CASSLSREETQYF. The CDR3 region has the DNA TGTGCCAGCAGCTTAAGCAGGGAAGAGACCCAGTACTTC.

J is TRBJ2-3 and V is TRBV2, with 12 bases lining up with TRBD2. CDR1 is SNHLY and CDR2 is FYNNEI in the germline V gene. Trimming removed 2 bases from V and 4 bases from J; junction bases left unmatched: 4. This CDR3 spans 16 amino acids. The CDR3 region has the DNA TGTGCCAGCAGTGAATCGACTAGCGGGGGTTCAGATACGCAGTATTTT. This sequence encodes CASSESTSGGSDTQYF.

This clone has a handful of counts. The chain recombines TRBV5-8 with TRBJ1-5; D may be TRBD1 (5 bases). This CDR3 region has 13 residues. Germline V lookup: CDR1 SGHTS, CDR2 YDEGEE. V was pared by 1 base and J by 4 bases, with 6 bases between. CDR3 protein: CASSLQGNQPQHF. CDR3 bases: TGTGCCAGCAGCTTGCAGGGAAATCAGCCCCAGCATTTT.

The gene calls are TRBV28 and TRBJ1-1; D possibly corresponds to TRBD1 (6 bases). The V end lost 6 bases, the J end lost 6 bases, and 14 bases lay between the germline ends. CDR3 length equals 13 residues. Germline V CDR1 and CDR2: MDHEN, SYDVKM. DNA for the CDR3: TGTGCCAGCAGCCTACTAAACAGGGCTGAAGCTTTCTTT. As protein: CASSLLNRAEAFF.

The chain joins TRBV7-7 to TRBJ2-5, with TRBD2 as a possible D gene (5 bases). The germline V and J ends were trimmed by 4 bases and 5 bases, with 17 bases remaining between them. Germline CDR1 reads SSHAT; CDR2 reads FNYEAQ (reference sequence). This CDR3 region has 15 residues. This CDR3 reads CASSSTLQRRETQYF. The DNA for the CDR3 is TGTGCCAGCAGCTCGACCCTACAGAGGAGGGAGACCCAGTACTTC.

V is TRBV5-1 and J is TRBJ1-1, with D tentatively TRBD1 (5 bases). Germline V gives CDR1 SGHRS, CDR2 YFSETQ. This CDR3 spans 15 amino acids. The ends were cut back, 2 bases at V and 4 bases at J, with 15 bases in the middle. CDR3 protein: CASSFGIGGFTEAFF. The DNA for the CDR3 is TGCGCCAGCAGCTTCGGGATCGGGGGGTTCACTGAAGCTTTCTTT.

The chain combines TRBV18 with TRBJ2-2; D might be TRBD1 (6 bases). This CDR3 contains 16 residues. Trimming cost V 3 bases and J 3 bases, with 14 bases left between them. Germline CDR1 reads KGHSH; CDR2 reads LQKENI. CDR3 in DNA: TGTGCCAGCTCACCCGGGACAAGCAGGGACACCGGGGAGCTGTTTTTT. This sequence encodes CASSPGTSRDTGELFF.

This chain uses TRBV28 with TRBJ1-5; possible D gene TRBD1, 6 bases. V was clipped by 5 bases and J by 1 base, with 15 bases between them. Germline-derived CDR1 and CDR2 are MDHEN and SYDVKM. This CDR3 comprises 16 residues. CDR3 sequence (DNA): TGTGCCAGCAGTCCCCCTGGCAGGGGAAGCAATCAGCCCCAGCATTTT. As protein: CASSPPGRGSNQPQHF.

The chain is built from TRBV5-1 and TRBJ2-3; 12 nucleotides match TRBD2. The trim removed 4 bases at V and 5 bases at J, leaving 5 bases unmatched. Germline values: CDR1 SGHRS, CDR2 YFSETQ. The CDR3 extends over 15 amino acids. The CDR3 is CASSLAGGPEDTQYF. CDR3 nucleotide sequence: TGCGCCAGCAGCCTAGCGGGGGGGCCTGAAGATACGCAGTATTTT. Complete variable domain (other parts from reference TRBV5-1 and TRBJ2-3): KAGVTQTPRYLIKTRGQQVTLSCSPISGHRSVSWYQQTPGQGLQFLFEYFSETQRNKGNFPGRFSGRQFSNSRSEMNVSTLELGDSALYLCASSLAGGPEDTQYFGPGTRLTVL.

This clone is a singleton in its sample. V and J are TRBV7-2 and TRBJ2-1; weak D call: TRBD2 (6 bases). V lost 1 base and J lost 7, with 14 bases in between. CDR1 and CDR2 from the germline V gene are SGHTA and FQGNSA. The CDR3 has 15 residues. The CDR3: CASSLEALRGNEQFF. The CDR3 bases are TGTGCCAGCAGCTTAGAAGCTTTGCGGGGTAATGAGCAGTTCTTC.

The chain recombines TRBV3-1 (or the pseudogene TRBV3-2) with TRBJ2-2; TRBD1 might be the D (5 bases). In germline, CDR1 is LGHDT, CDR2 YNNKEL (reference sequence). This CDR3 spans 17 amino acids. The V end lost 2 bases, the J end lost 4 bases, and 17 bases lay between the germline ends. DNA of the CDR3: TGTGCCAGCAGCCAACGGATAAGGGGCGCTGGCACCGGGGAGCTGTTTTTT. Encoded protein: CASSQRIRGAGTGELFF.

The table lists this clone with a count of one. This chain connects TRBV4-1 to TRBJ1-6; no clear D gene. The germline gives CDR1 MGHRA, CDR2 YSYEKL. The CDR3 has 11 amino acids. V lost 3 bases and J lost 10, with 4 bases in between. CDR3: CASSHPSPLHF. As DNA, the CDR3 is TGCGCCAGCAGCCACCCGTCACCCCTCCACTTT.

For the CDR3, the DNA is TGCAGTGCTAGTCCTAGCGGGGCCCTCTTCACAGATACGCAGTATTTT. Translation gives CSASPSGALFTDTQYF. The genes are TRBV20-1 and TRBJ2-3; 9 nucleotides line up with TRBD2. The germline CDR1 and CDR2 sequences are DFQATT and SNEGSKA (reference sequence). The CDR3 is 16 amino acids. J lost 2 bases, V lost 3 bases, and 9 bases had no gene match.

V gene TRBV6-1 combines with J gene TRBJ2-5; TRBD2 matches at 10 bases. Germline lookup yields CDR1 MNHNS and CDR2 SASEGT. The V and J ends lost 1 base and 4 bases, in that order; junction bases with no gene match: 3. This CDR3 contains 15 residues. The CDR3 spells CASSEVPSGGETQYF. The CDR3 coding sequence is TGTGCCAGCAGTGAAGTACCTAGCGGGGGAGAGACCCAGTACTTC.

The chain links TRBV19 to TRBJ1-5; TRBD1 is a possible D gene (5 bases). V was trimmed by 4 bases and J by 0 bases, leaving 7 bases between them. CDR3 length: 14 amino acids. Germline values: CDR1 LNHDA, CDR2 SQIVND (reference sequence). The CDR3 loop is CASSTQGSNQPQHF. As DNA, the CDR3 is TGTGCCAGTAGTACCCAGGGTAGCAATCAGCCCCAGCATTTT.

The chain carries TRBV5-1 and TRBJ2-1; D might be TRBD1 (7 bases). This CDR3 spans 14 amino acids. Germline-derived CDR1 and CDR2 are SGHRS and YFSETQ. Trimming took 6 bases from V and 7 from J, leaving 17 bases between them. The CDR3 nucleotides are TGCGCCAGCACCCCTGCAGGGGGGTTTAATGAGCAGTTCTTC. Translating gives CASTPAGGFNEQFF.

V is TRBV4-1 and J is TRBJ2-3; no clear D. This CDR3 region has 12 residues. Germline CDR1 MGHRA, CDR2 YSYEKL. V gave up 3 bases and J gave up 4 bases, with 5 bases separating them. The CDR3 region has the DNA TGCGCCAGCAGCCATATAGCAGATACGCAGTATTTT. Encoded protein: CASSHIADTQYF.

The CDR3 is CASRLSTRPNEQFF. The CDR3 bases are TGTGCCAGCAGACTTTCGACTAGACCCAATGAGCAGTTCTTC. The chain is built from TRBV6-6 and TRBJ2-1, with D perhaps TRBD2 (6 bases). V was pared by 6 bases and J by 6 bases, with 15 bases between. The CDR3 is made up of 14 amino acids. Germline V gene sequence: CDR1 MNHNY, CDR2 SVGAGI (reference sequence).

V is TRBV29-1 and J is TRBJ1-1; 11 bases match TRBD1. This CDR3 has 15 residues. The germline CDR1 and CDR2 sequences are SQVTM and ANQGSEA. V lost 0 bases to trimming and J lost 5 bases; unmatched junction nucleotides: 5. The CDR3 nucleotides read TGCAGCGTTGAAGATTTTGGGACAGGGGGGACTGAAGCTTTCTTT. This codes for CSVEDFGTGGTEAFF.

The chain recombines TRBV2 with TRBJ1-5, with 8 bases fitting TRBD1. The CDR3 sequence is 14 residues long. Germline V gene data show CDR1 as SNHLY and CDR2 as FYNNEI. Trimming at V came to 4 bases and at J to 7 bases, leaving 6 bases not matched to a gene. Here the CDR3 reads CASSGDRGEQPQHF. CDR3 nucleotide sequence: TGTGCCAGCAGTGGCGACAGGGGTGAGCAGCCCCAGCATTTT. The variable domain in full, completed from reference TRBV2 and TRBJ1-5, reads EPEVTQTPSHQVTQMGQEVILRCVPISNHLYFYWYRQILGQKVEFLVSFYNNEISEKSEIFDDQFSVERPDGSNFTLKIRSTKLEDSAMYFCASSGDRGEQPQHFGDGTRLSIL.

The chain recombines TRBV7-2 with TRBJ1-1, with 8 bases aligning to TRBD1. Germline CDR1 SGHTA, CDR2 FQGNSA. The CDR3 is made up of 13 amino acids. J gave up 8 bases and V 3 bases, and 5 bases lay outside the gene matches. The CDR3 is CASSLGRGPEAFF. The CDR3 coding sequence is TGTGCCAGCAGCTTGGGCAGGGGGCCAGAAGCTTTCTTT. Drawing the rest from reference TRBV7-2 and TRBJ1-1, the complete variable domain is GAGVSQSPSNKVTEKGKDVELRCDPISGHTALYWYRQSLGQGLEFLIYFQGNSAPDKSGLPSDRFSAERTGGSVSTLTIQRTQQEDSAVYLCASSLGRGPEAFFGQGTRLTVV.

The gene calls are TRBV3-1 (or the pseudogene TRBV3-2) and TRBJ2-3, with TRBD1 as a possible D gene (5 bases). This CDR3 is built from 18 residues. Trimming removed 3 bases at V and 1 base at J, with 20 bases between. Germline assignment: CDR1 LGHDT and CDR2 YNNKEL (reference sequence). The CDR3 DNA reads TGTGCCAGCAGCCATGGTTCTAGGGGCCTTCGTGGCACAGATACGCAGTATTTT. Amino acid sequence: CASSHGSRGLRGTDTQYF.

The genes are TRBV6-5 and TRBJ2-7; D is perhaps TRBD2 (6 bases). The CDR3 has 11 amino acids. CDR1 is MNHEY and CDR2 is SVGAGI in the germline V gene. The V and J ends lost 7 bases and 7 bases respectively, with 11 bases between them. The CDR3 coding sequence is TGTGCCAGCATTCACCGGGGGGAGCAGTACTTC. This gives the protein CASIHRGEQYF.

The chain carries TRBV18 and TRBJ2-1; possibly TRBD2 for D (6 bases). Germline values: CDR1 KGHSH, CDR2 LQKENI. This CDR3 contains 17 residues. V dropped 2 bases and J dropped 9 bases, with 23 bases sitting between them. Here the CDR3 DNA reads TGTGCCAGCTCACCAAGAGAAGGGGACTTCGGGTGGGGTGAGCAGTTCTTC. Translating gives CASSPREGDFGWGEQFF.